These 10 T cell receptor beta chains share one sample of origin, sequenced in a study of blood T cell repertoires in COVID-19. Using immunoSEQ multiplex PCR, the repertoire was profiled, and TCRdb retains in-frame clones only, with some absent. Of 50,000 to 60,000 clones listed, roughly nine tenths are singletons. The sample taken for sequencing was peripheral blood. The receptors come from a man aged 40-50 years with acute or convalescent COVID-19.

The V and J genes are TRBV5-1 and TRBJ2-7, with TRBD2 identical over 8 bases. V trimming: 4 bases; J trimming: 0 bases; junction bases outside the gene matches: 6. Germline V gene lookup returns CDR1 SGHRS and CDR2 YFSETQ. The CDR3 is made up of 15 amino acids. CDR3 DNA sequence: TGCGCCAGCAGCAGCCCCCTAGCGGGCTCCTACGAGCAGTACTTC. The encoded protein is CASSSPLAGSYEQYF.

The count of this clone is one. The chain is built from TRBV10-3 and TRBJ2-1, with 9 bases that match TRBD2. The CDR3 spans 14 residues. The germline V gene encodes CDR1 ENHRY and CDR2 SYGVKD. V was clipped by 5 bases and J by 8 bases; unmatched bases: 7. The CDR3 sequence: CAISSGRKVDEQFF. CDR3 bases: TGTGCCATCAGTAGCGGGAGGAAGGTGGATGAGCAGTTCTTC.

The rearrangement links TRBV11-3 to TRBJ1-6, with D maybe TRBD1 (6 bases). The ends were cut back, 5 bases at V and 11 bases at J, with 19 bases in the middle. CDR3 length: 15 residues. Germline V gene lookup returns CDR1 SGHNT and CDR2 YENEEA. The CDR3: CASSPPTGFAPPLHF. In nucleotides, the CDR3 is TGTGCCAGCAGCCCGCCGACAGGATTCGCCCCACCCCTCCACTTT.

The chain joins TRBV3-1 (or the pseudogene TRBV3-2) to TRBJ1-2; tentatively, D is TRBD1 (5 bases). The CDR3 totals 14 residues. Germline CDR1 and CDR2: LGHDT and YNNKEL (reference sequence). The germline V and J ends were trimmed by 4 bases and 6 bases, with 15 bases remaining between them. CDR3 protein: CASSPRPGIHGYTF. For the CDR3, the DNA is TGTGCCAGCAGCCCACGTCCAGGGATACATGGCTACACCTTC.

The rearrangement links TRBV2 to TRBJ1-5; D uncertain. The V gene's germline CDR1 is SNHLY and CDR2 FYNNEI. V lost 6 bases and J lost 1, with 10 bases in between. The CDR3 is made up of 14 amino acids. CDR3 region: CASSPWSSNQPQHF. CDR3 in DNA: TGTGCCAGCAGCCCCTGGAGCAGCAATCAGCCCCAGCATTTT.

The chain has TRBV5-1 and TRBJ2-2; 12 bases match TRBD1. This CDR3 spans 15 amino acids. Trimming cost V 5 bases and J 4 bases; bases outside gene matches: 3. In germline, CDR1 is SGHRS, CDR2 YFSETQ. Here the CDR3 reads CASRGQGASTGELFF. The CDR3 nucleotides are TGCGCCAGCAGGGGACAGGGGGCTTCCACCGGGGAGCTGTTTTTT.

The chain recombines TRBV27 with TRBJ1-1; TRBD1 agrees at 9 bases. The germline V gene has CDR1 MNHEY and CDR2 SMNVEV (reference sequence). CDR3 size: 17 residues. V trimming: 4 bases; J trimming: 0 bases; junction bases outside the gene matches: 9. For the CDR3, the DNA is TGTGCCAGCAGTTCTAACCCTTGGGACAGGGTGAACACTGAAGCTTTCTTT. Its translation: CASSSNPWDRVNTEAFF.

The CDR3 region is CASSDHGQGDGYTF. CDR3 DNA: TGTGCCAGCAGTGACCACGGACAGGGGGATGGCTACACCTTC. The chain combines TRBV6-1 with TRBJ1-2, with 10 bases fitting TRBD1. With 3 bases clipped from V and 6 bases from J, the junction kept 4 bases outside the gene matches. The germline V gene encodes CDR1 MNHNS and CDR2 SASEGT. This CDR3 region has 14 residues.

V is TRBV6-2 or TRBV6-3 and J is TRBJ2-1, with TRBD2 identical over 8 bases. Germline assignment: CDR1 MNHEY and CDR2 SVGEGT. Losses at the gene ends were 6 bases for V and 9 bases for J; bases not matched to a gene: 7. This CDR3 spans 13 amino acids. The CDR3: CASSTGTRVEQFF. The CDR3 nucleotides are TGTGCCAGCAGCACCGGGACTAGGGTTGAGCAGTTCTTC.

This clone appeared a single time. The chain links TRBV4-2 to TRBJ2-5; 8 nucleotides align to TRBD1. Germline-derived CDR1 and CDR2 are LGHNA and YNFKEQ. This CDR3 has 14 amino acids. J lost 5 bases, V lost 0 bases, and 2 bases had no gene match. This CDR3 reads CASSQDPGGETQYF. CDR3 in DNA: TGTGCCAGCAGCCAAGATCCAGGGGGCGAGACCCAGTACTTC.